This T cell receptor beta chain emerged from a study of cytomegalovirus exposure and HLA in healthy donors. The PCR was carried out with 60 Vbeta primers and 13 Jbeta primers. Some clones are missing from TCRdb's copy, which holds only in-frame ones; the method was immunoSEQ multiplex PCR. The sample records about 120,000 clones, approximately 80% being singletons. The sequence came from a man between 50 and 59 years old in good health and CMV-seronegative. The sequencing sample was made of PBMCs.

The CDR3 bases are TGTGCCAGCAGCTCTTGGACAGGAGCCACAGATACGCAGTATTTT. Its translation: CASSSWTGATDTQYF. The chain is built from TRBV9 and TRBJ2-3, with TRBD1 matching 7 bases. The V gene's germline CDR1 is SGDLS and CDR2 YYNGEE. This CDR3 spans 15 amino acids. V was clipped by 4 bases and J by 2 bases; unmatched bases: 7.